What follows are 11 T cell receptor beta chains derived from one specimen sequenced in a study of blood T cell repertoires in COVID-19. TCRdb's table, derived via immunoSEQ multiplex PCR, lists solely in-frame clones and lacks some. The sample holds 380,000 or so clones, 75% to 90% seen once. The sample taken for sequencing was peripheral blood. These receptors all stem from a woman aged 55-70 years with COVID-19, enrolled during active disease.

V usage is TRBV5-1 and J usage is TRBJ2-2; TRBD1 matches 9 bases. V lost 4 bases to trimming and J lost 11 bases; unmatched junction nucleotides: 6. CDR1 and CDR2 (germline): SGHRS, YFSETQ. The CDR3 runs 13 residues. In DNA, the CDR3 is TGCGCCAGCAGCAATCCGGGACAGGGAGAGCTGTTTTTT. It encodes CASSNPGQGELFF.

The rearrangement uses TRBV29-1 and TRBJ1-2; a possible D gene is TRBD1 (6 bases). Germline values: CDR1 SQVTM, CDR2 ANQGSEA. The V gene lost 1 base and the J gene lost 6 bases, with 9 bases spanning the gap. The CDR3 extends over 12 amino acids. CDR3 sequence: CSVEGQEDGYTF. The CDR3 DNA sequence: TGCAGCGTTGAAGGACAGGAGGATGGCTACACCTTC.

The rearrangement uses TRBV29-1 and TRBJ1-2, with 11 bases that match TRBD1. This CDR3 has 14 amino acids. Germline values: CDR1 SQVTM, CDR2 ANQGSEA. J was trimmed by 8 bases and V by 3 bases; bases with no gene match: 8. The CDR3 DNA follows: TGCAGCGTTGATTCCGGACAGGGGGCTAGGGGCTACACCTTC. Protein: CSVDSGQGARGYTF.

This chain uses TRBV20-1 with TRBJ2-7; a possible D gene is TRBD1 (6 bases). With 0 bases removed from V and 9 bases from J, the gap between germline ends came to 9 bases. Germline V gene data show CDR1 as DFQATT and CDR2 as SNEGSKA (reference sequence). The CDR3 is 11 residues long. CDR3 coding DNA: TGCAGTGCTAGAGATGGGGACATGCAGTACTTC. Its translation: CSARDGDMQYF.

The rearrangement joins TRBV19 to TRBJ1-5; D is possibly TRBD1 (6 bases). The CDR3 has 15 amino acids. CDR1 and CDR2 from the germline V gene are LNHDA and SQIVND (reference sequence). V was cut by 4 bases and J by 7 bases, with 17 bases left in between. Here the CDR3 DNA reads TGTGCCAGTAGTAGGGGCAGGGGTGCCTCGCAGCCCCAGCATTTT. This encodes CASSRGRGASQPQHF.

This chain connects TRBV5-1 to TRBJ1-4, with a possible D match to TRBD1 (6 bases). Per the germline V gene, CDR1 is SGHRS and CDR2 is YFSETQ. The CDR3 runs 16 residues. V was shortened by 2 bases and J by 0 bases, with 11 bases between the two germline ends. The CDR3 DNA follows: TGCGCCAGCAGCTTAATAGGGGGAACAACTAATGAAAAACTGTTTTTT. It yields the protein CASSLIGGTTNEKLFF.

Regarding this clone: The sample carries other DNA sequences with the same CDR3. The rearrangement uses TRBV11-3 and TRBJ2-5; TRBD1 matches 11 bases. Germline V gives CDR1 SGHNT, CDR2 YENEEA. V was pared by 1 base and J by 3 bases, with 1 base of the junction left unmatched. This CDR3 is 15 amino acids long. CDR3 sequence: CASSLGTGGEETQYF. CDR3 nucleotide sequence: TGTGCCAGCAGCTTAGGGACAGGGGGCGAAGAGACCCAGTACTTC.

The V call is TRBV14, the J call TRBJ2-7; D might be TRBD2 (6 bases). The CDR3 runs 13 residues. The V gene lost 5 bases and the J gene lost 3 bases, with 11 bases spanning the gap. In germline, CDR1 is SGHDN, CDR2 FVKESK. The CDR3 is CASSVRDGYEQYF. The CDR3 nucleotides are TGTGCCAGCAGCGTGCGGGACGGCTACGAGCAGTACTTC.

The V call is TRBV7-6, the J call TRBJ1-2; D perhaps matches TRBD1 (5 bases). This CDR3 contains 14 residues. The germline gives CDR1 SGHVS, CDR2 FNYEAQ. V lost 5 bases and J 6 bases, leaving 16 bases between the germline ends. The chain's CDR3 is CASSPRGGVDGYTF. The CDR3 DNA reads as TGTGCCAGCAGCCCTCGCGGGGGGGTAGATGGCTACACCTTC.

The gene calls are TRBV9 and TRBJ1-1; D possibly corresponds to TRBD1 (5 bases). Deletions cut 3 bases from V and 3 bases from J, with 12 bases between. The CDR3 loop spans 14 amino acids. Per the germline V gene, CDR1 is SGDLS and CDR2 is YYNGEE. The CDR3 region is CASSARGEDTEAFF. The DNA of the CDR3 is TGTGCCAGCAGCGCCCGGGGGGAGGACACTGAAGCTTTCTTT.

This rearrangement joins TRBV11-3 to TRBJ2-2; D is ambiguous. This CDR3 contains 14 residues. Germline V gene data show CDR1 as SGHNT and CDR2 as YENEEA. V lost 5 bases, J lost 5 bases, and 12 bases lay in between. CDR3 protein: CASSPMTRTGELFF. The CDR3 nucleotides are TGTGCCAGCAGCCCGATGACTCGTACCGGGGAGCTGTTTTTT.